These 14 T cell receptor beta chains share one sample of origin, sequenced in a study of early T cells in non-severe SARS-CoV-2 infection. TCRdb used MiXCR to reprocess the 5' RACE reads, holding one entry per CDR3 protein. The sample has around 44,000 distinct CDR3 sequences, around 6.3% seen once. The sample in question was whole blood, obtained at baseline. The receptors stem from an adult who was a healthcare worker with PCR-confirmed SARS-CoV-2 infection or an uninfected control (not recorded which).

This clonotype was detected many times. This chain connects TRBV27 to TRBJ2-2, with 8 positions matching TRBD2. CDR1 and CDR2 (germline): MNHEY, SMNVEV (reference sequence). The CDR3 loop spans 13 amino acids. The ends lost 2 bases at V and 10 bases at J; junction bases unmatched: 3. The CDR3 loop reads CASSLTREAELFF. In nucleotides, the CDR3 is TGTGCCAGCAGTTTAACGCGGGAGGCGGAGCTGTTTTTT.

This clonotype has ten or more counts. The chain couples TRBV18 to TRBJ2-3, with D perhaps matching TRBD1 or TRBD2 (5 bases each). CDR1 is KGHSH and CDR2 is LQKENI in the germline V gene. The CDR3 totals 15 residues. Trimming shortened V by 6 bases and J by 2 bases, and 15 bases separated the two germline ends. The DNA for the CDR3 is TGTGCCAGCTCCCGGATTACGGGGCCCACAGATACGCAGTATTTT. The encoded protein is CASSRITGPTDTQYF. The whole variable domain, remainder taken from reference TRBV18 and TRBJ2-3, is NAGVMQNPRHLVRRRGQEARLRCSPMKGHSHVYWYRQLPEEGLKFMVYLQKENIIDESGMPKERFSAEFPKEGPSILRIQQVVRGDSAAYFCASSRITGPTDTQYFGPGTRLTVL.

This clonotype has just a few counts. The DNA for the CDR3 is TGTGCCAGCAGTTTACAGGGGGCTAGGGAAAAACTGTTTTTT. As protein: CASSLQGAREKLFF. The V and J genes are TRBV12-3 or TRBV12-4 and TRBJ1-4; 8 positions agree with TRBD1. The V gene end was trimmed by 2 bases and the J gene end by 8 bases; junction bases not matched to a gene: 4. This CDR3 has 14 amino acids.

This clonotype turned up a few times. The CDR3 reads CASSLVQGLDITGELFF. The CDR3, as DNA: TGTGCCAGCAGCTTAGTCCAGGGACTAGACATCACCGGGGAGCTGTTTTTT. The chain recombines TRBV7-2 with TRBJ2-2, with TRBD2 identical over 8 bases. Germline V gives CDR1 SGHTA, CDR2 FQGNSA. This CDR3 spans 17 amino acids. J gave up 4 bases and V 1 base, and 8 bases lay outside the gene matches.

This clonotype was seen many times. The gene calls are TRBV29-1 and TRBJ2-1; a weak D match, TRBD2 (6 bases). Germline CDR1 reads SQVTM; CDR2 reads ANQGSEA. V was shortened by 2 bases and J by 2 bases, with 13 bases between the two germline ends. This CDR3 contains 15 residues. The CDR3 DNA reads TGCAGCGTTGAACACTATAGCGGTGCCTACAATGAGCAGTTCTTC. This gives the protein CSVEHYSGAYNEQFF.

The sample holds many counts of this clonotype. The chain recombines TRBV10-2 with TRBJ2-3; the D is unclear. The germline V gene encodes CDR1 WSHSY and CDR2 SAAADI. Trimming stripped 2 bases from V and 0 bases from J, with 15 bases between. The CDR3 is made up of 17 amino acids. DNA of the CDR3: TGCGCCAGCAGTGAGAGGATTTTGGGGTTTAGCACAGATACGCAGTATTTT. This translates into CASSERILGFSTDTQYF.

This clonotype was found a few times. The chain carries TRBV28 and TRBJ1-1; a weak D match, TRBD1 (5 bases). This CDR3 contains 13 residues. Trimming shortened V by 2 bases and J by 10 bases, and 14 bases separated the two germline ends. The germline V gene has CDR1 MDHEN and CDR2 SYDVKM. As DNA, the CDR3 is TGTGCCAGCAGTTTAGCGGGTCGGGGGTCAGCTTTCTTT. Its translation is CASSLAGRGSAFF.

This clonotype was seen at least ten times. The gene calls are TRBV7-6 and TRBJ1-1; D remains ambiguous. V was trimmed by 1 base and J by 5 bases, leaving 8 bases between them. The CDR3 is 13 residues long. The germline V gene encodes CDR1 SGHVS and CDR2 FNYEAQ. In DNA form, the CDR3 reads TGTGCCAGCAGCTTAGGGGTCGTAACTGAAGCTTTCTTT. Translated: CASSLGVVTEAFF.

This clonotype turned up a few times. The CDR3 here is CASSDTGTGKSNEQFF. Written as DNA, the CDR3 is TGTGCCAGCAGTGACACTGGGACAGGGAAAAGCAATGAGCAGTTCTTC. The chain carries TRBV6-6 and TRBJ2-1; 9 bases are shared with TRBD1. CDR3 size: 16 residues. Trimming at V came to 5 bases and at J to 6 bases, leaving 11 bases not matched to a gene. CDR1 is MNHNY and CDR2 is SVGAGI in the germline V gene (reference sequence).

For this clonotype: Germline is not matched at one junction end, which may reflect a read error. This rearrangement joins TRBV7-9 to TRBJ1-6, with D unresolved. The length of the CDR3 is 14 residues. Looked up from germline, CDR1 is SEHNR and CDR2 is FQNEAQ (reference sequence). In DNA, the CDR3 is TGTGCCAGCAGCTTAGAGGGTATCGGGTCACCCCCCCACTTT. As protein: CASSLEGIGSPPHF.

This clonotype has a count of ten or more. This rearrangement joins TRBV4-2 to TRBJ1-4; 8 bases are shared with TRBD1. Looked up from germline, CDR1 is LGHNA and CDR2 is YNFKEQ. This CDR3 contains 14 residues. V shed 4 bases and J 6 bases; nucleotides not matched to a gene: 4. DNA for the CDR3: TGTGCCAGCAGCCCGGACAGGGTGGATGAAAAACTGTTTTTT. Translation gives CASSPDRVDEKLFF.

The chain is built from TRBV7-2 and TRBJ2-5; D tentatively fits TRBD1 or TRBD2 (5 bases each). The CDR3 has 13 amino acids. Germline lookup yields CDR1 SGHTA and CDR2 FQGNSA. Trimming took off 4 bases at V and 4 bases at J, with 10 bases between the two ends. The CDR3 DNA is TGTGCCAGCAGCTCGACGAGGGGAGAGACCCAGTACTTC. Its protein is CASSSTRGETQYF.

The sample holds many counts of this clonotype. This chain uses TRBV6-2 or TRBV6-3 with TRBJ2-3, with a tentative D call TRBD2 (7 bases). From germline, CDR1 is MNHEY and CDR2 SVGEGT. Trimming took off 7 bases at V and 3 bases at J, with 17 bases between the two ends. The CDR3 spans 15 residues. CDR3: CASMRGGVWTDTQYF. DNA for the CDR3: TGTGCCAGCATGAGGGGGGGAGTGTGGACAGATACGCAGTATTTT.

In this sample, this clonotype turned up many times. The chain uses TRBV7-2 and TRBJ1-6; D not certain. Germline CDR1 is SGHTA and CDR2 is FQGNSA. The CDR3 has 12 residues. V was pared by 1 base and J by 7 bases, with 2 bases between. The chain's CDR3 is CASSLVNSPLHF. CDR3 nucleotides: TGTGCCAGCAGCTTAGTGAATTCACCCCTCCACTTT.